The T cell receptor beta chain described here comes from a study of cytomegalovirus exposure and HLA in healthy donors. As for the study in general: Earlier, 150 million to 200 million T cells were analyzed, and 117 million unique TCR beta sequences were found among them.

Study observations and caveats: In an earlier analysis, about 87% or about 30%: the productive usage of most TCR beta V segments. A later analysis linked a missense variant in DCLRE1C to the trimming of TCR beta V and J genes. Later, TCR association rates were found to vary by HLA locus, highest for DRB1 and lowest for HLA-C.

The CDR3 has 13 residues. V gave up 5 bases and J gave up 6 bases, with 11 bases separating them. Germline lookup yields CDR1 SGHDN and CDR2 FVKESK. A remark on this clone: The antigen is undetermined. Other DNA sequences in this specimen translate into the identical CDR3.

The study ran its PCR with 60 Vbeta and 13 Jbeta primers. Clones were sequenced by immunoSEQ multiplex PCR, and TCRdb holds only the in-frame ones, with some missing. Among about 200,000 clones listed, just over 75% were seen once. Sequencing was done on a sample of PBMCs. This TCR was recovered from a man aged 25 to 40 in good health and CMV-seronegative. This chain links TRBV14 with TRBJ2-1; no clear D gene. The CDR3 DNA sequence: TGTGCCAGCAGCTCGCAGGTTGGCAATGAGCAGTTCTTC. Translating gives CASSSQVGNEQFF. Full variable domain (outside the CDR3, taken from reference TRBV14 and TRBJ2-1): EAGVTQFPSHSVIEKGQTVTLRCDPISGHDNLYWYRRVMGKEIKFLLHFVKESKQDESGMPNNRFLAERTGGTYSTLKVQPAELEDSGVYFCASSSQVGNEQFFGPGTRLTVL.